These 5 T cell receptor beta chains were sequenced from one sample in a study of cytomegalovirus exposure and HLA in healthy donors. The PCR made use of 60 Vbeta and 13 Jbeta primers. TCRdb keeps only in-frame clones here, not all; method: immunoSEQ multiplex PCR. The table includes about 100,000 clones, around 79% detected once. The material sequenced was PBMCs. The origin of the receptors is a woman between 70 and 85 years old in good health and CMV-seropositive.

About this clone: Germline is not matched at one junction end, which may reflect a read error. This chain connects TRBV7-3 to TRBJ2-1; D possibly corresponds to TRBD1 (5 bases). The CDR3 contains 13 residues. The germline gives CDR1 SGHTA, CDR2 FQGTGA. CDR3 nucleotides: TGTGCCAGCAGCTTAGCTTCGGACAATCAGCAGTTCTTC. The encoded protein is CASSLASDNQQFF.

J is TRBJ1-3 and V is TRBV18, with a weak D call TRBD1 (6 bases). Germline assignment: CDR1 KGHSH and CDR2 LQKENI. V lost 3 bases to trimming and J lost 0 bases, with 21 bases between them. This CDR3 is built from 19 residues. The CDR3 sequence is CASSPTRIDRTVSGNTIYF. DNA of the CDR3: TGTGCCAGCTCACCCACTCGAATCGACAGGACCGTCTCTGGAAACACCATATATTTT.

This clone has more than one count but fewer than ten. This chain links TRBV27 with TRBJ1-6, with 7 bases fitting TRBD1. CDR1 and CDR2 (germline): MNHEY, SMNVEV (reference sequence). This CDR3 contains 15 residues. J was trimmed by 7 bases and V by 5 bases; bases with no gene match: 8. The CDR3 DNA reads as TGTGCCAGCAGTCAAGGGACAGTACCGAATTCACCCCTCCACTTT. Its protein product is CASSQGTVPNSPLHF.

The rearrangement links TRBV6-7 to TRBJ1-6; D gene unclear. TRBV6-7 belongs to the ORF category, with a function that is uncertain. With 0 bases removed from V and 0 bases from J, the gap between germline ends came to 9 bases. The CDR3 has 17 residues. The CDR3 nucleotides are TGTGCCAGCAGTTACTCGTTGTTCCACTCCTATAATTCACCCCTCCACTTT. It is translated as CASSYSLFHSYNSPLHF.

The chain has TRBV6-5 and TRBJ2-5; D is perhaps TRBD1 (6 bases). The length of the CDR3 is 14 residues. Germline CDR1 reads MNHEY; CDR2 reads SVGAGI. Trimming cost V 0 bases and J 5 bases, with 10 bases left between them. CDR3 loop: CASSYSGAWETQYF. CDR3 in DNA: TGTGCCAGCAGTTACTCGGGGGCGTGGGAGACCCAGTACTTC.